This T cell receptor beta chain was identified during a study of blood T cell repertoires in COVID-19. Clones were read by immunoSEQ multiplex PCR, and TCRdb kept only the in-frame ones, dropping some. The sample lists 360,000 or so clones; approximately 89% were seen once. Input material: peripheral blood. The sequence derives from a woman between 55 and 75 years old with COVID-19, enrolled during active disease.

CDR3 residues: CASNSLGADNEKLFF. The CDR3 nucleotides are TGTGCCAGCAACTCCCTGGGGGCAGATAATGAAAAACTGTTTTTT. The chain recombines TRBV28 with TRBJ1-4, with D possibly being TRBD1 (6 bases). CDR1 is MDHEN, CDR2 SYDVKM, per germline. Between the trimmed V and J ends, which lost 7 bases and 4 bases, there was a span of 16 bases. There are 15 residues in the CDR3.